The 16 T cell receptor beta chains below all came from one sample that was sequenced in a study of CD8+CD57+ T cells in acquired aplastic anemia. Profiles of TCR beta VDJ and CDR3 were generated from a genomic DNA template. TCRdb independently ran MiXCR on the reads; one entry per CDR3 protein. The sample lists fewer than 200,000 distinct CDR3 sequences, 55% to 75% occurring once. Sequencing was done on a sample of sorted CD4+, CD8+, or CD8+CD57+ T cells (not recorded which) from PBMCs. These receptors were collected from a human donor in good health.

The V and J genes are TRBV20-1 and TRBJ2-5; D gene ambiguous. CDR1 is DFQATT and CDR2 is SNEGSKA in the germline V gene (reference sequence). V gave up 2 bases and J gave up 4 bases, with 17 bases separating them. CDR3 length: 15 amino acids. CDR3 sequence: CSARLTGGNSETQYF. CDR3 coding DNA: TGCAGTGCTAGACTGACCGGTGGGAACTCAGAGACCCAGTACTTC.

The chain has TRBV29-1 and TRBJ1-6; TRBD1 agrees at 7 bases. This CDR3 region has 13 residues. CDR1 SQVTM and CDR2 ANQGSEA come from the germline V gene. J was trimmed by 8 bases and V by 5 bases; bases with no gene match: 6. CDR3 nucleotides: TGCAGCGTTCAAGTAGGGGGCGATTCACCCCTCCACTTT. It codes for CSVQVGGDSPLHF.

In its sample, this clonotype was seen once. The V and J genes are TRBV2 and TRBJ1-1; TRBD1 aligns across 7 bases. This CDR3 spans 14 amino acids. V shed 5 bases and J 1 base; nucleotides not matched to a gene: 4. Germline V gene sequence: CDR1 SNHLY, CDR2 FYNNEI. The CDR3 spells CASSTGTENTEAFF. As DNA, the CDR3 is TGTGCCAGCAGTACCGGGACAGAGAACACTGAAGCTTTCTTT.

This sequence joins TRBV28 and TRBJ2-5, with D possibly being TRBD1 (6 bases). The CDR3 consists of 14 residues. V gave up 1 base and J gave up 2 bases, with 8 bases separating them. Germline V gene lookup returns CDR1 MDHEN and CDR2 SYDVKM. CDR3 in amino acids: CASSLYRVQETQYF. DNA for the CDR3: TGTGCCAGCAGTTTATACAGGGTTCAAGAGACCCAGTACTTC.

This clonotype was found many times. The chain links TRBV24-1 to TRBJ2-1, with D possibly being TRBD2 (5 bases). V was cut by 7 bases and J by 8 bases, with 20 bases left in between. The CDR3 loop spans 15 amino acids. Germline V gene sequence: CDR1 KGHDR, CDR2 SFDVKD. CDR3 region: CATSQLGLESDEQFF. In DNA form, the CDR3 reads TGTGCCACCAGCCAGCTTGGACTGGAAAGCGATGAGCAGTTCTTC.

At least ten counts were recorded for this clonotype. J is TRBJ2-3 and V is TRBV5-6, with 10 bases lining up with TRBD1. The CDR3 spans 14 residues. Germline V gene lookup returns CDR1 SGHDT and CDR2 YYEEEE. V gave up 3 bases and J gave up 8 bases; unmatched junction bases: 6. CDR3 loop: CASSWGQGRITQYF. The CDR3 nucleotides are TGTGCCAGCAGCTGGGGACAGGGGAGGATTACGCAGTATTTT.

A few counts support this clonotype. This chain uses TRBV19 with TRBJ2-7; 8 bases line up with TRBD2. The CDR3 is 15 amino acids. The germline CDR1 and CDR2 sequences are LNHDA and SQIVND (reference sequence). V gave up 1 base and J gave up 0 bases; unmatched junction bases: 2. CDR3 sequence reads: CASSIVTSGSYEQYF. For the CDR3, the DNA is TGTGCCAGTAGTATAGTCACTAGCGGCTCCTACGAGCAGTACTTC. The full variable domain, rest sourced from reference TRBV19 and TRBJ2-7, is DGGITQSPKYLFRKEGQNVTLSCEQNLNHDAMYWYRQDPGQGLRLIYYSQIVNDFQKGDIAEGYSVSREKKESFPLTVTSAQKNPTAFYLCASSIVTSGSYEQYFGPGTRLTVT.

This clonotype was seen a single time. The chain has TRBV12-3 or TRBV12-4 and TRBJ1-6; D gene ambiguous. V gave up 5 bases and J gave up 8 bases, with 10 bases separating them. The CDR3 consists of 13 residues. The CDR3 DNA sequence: TGTGCCAGCAGTCCCGGCGGAGATTCACCCCTCCACTTT. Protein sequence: CASSPGGDSPLHF.

The CDR3 coding sequence is TGTGCCAGCAGTAGGTTAGGGACTTTGGTATACAATGAGCAGTTCTTC. Protein: CASSRLGTLVYNEQFF. This sequence joins TRBV7-9 and TRBJ2-1; D is possibly TRBD2 (6 bases). This CDR3 has 16 residues. V was trimmed by 6 bases and J by 4 bases, leaving 19 bases between them. Germline CDR1 SEHNR, CDR2 FQNEAQ (reference sequence).

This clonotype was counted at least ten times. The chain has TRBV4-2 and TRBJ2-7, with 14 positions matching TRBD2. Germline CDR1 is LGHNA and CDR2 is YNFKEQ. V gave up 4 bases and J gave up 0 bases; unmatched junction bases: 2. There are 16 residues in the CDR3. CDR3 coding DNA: TGTGCCAGCAGCCCAGGGACTAGCGGGAGCTCCTACGAGCAGTACTTC. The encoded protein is CASSPGTSGSSYEQYF.

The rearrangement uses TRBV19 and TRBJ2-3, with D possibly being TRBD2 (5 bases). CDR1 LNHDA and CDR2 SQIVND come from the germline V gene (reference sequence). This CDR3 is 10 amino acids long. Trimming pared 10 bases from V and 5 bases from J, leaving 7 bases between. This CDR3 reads CATRGDTQYF. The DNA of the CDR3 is TGTGCCACCCGGGGAGATACGCAGTATTTT.

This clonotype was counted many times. The CDR3 DNA reads TGTGCCAGCAGCTTAGGACAGGGGGTGAACACTGAAGCTTTCTTT. It yields the protein CASSLGQGVNTEAFF. This chain joins TRBV7-6 and TRBJ1-1, with 9 bases lining up with TRBD1. CDR1 SGHVS and CDR2 FNYEAQ come from the germline V gene. Trimming removed 1 base from V and 0 bases from J; junction bases left unmatched: 0. The CDR3 length is 15 residues. Full variable domain (missing parts from reference TRBV7-6 and TRBJ1-1): GAGVSQSPRYKVTKRGQDVALRCDPISGHVSLYWYRQALGQGPEFLTYFNYEAQQDKSGLPNDRFSAERPEGSISTLTIQRTEQRDSAMYRCASSLGQGVNTEAFFGQGTRLTVV.

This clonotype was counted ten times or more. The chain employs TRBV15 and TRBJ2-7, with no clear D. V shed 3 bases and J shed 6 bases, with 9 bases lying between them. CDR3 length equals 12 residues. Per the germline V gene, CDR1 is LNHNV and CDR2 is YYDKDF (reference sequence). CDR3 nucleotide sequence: TGTGCCACCAGCAGTAGAACGGGCGAGCAGTACTTC. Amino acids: CATSSRTGEQYF. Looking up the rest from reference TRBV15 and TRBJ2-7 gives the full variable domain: DAMVIQNPRYQVTQFGKPVTLSCSQTLNHNVMYWYQQKSSQAPKLLFHYYDKDFNNEADTPDNFQSRRPNTSFCFLDIRSPGLGDTAMYLCATSSRTGEQYFGPGTRLTVT.

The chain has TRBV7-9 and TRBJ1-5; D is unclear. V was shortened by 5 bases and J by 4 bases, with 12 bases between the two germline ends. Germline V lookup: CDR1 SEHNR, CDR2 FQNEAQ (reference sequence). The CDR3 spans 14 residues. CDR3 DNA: TGTGCCAGCAGCAAAAGACCGACTAATCAGCCCCAGCATTTT. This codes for CASSKRPTNQPQHF.

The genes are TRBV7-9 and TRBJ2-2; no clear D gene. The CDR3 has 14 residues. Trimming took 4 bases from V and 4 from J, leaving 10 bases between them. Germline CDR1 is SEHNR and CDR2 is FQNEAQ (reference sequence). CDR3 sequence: CASSSSEATGELFF. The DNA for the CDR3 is TGTGCCAGCAGCTCCAGTGAGGCCACCGGGGAGCTGTTTTTT.

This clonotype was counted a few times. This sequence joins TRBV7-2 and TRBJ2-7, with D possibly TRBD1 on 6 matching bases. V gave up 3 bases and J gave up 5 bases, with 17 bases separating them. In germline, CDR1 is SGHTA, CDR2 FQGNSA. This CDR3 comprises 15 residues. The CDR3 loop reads CASSLGDRRGHEQYF. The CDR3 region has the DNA TGTGCCAGCAGCTTGGGAGACAGGAGAGGCCACGAGCAGTACTTC.